The 14 T cell receptor beta chains below all came from one sample that was sequenced in a study of shared clonotypes between healthy human individuals. Naive CD8 cells comprised CD45RO-negative, CCR7-positively selected cells, excluding terminally differentiated effector memory CD45RA+ cells. Measured with immunoSEQ multiplex PCR; TCRdb has only the in-frame clones, and not every one. The profile shows hundreds of thousands of clones, about 95% of them singletons. Sequenced input: naive CD8+ T cells sorted from blood. The source of these receptors is a woman in her 30s in good health.

This clone was seen once. For the CDR3, the DNA is TGTGCCAGCAGCTCTTCCAGGGGGAACTACGAGCAGTACTTC. This gives the protein CASSSSRGNYEQYF. The V call is TRBV7-9, the J call TRBJ2-7; TRBD1 aligns across 7 bases. V shed 4 bases, J shed 3 bases, and the junction held 6 bases outside the gene matches. Per the germline V gene, CDR1 is SEHNR and CDR2 is FQNEAQ (reference sequence). The CDR3 runs 14 residues.

This rearrangement joins TRBV6-5 to TRBJ2-7; a weak D match, TRBD1 (8 bases). The V gene lost 2 bases and the J gene lost 5 bases, with 16 bases spanning the gap. This CDR3 comprises 15 residues. Per the germline V gene, CDR1 is MNHEY and CDR2 is SVGAGI. The DNA for the CDR3 is TGTGCCAGCAGTTACAGGGAGGGACAGGCGAACGAGCAGTACTTC. It specifies CASSYREGQANEQYF.

V is TRBV7-9 and J is TRBJ2-7, with a weak D call TRBD1 (5 bases). Germline values: CDR1 SEHNR, CDR2 FQNEAQ (reference sequence). CDR3 length equals 15 residues. V lost 1 base and J lost 6, with 16 bases in between. The CDR3 loop reads CASSLVAPGSLEQYF. CDR3 coding DNA: TGTGCCAGCAGCTTAGTGGCGCCAGGGTCCCTCGAGCAGTACTTC. Full variable domain (outside the CDR3, taken from reference TRBV7-9 and TRBJ2-7): DTGVSQNPRHKITKRGQNVTFRCDPISEHNRLYWYRQTLGQGPEFLTYFQNEAQLEKSRLLSDRFSAERPKGSFSTLEIQRTEQGDSAMYLCASSLVAPGSLEQYFGPGTRLTVT.

The CDR3 spells CASSPLAGYNEQFF. Written as DNA, the CDR3 is TGTGCCAGCAGTCCCCTAGCGGGTTACAATGAGCAGTTCTTC. The gene calls are TRBV27 and TRBJ2-1; 8 positions match TRBD2. This CDR3 comprises 14 residues. V lost 5 bases to trimming and J lost 4 bases; unmatched junction nucleotides: 4. CDR1 and CDR2 from the germline V gene are MNHEY and SMNVEV (reference sequence).

The chain recombines TRBV30 with TRBJ1-5; the D is unclear. The length of the CDR3 is 15 residues. With 3 bases removed from V and 6 bases from J, the gap between germline ends came to 18 bases. Looked up from germline, CDR1 is GTSNPN and CDR2 is SVGIG (reference sequence). In DNA form, the CDR3 reads TGTGCCTGGAGCTTGCCGACGGATCACCGTCAGCCCCAGCATTTT. Residues: CAWSLPTDHRQPQHF.

The rearrangement uses TRBV28 and TRBJ2-2; no definite D call. The CDR3 has 12 amino acids. V lost 8 bases and J lost 5, with 9 bases in between. CDR1 is MDHEN, CDR2 SYDVKM, per germline. CDR3 nucleotide sequence: TGTGCCAGCGCCCTGCAGACCGGGGAGCTGTTTTTT. This sequence encodes CASALQTGELFF.

CDR3 region: CATETVNTEAFF. CDR3 DNA: TGTGCCACCGAGACAGTGAACACTGAAGCTTTCTTT. The chain carries TRBV28 and TRBJ1-1; TRBD1 might be the D (5 bases). The CDR3 sequence is 12 residues long. V lost 10 bases to trimming and J lost 0 bases, with 9 bases between them. Per germline, CDR1 MDHEN and CDR2 SYDVKM. Full variable domain (missing parts from reference TRBV28 and TRBJ1-1): DVKVTQSSRYLVKRTGEKVFLECVQDMDHENMFWYRQDPGLGLRLIYFSYDVKMKEKGDIPEGYSVSREKKERFSLILESASTNQTSMYLCATETVNTEAFFGQGTRLTVV.

The chain couples TRBV5-6 to TRBJ2-1; TRBD2 aligns across 11 bases. The V and J ends lost 4 bases and 6 bases, in that order; junction bases with no gene match: 9. The V gene's germline CDR1 is SGHDT and CDR2 YYEEEE. CDR3 length equals 16 residues. For the CDR3, the DNA is TGTGCCAGCAGCCTTGCCCCGGGACTAGCGGCCAATGAGCAGTTCTTC. This translates into CASSLAPGLAANEQFF.

The chain joins TRBV10-2 to TRBJ2-5; a possible D gene is TRBD2 (5 bases). Germline lookup yields CDR1 WSHSY and CDR2 SAAADI. The CDR3 length is 12 residues. The germline V and J ends were trimmed by 6 bases and 4 bases, with 9 bases remaining between them. Here the CDR3 DNA reads TGCGCCAGCAGGAACAGCGGAGAGACCCAGTACTTC. This codes for CASRNSGETQYF.

The V gene is TRBV4-1, the J gene TRBJ2-5; TRBD2 agrees at 12 bases. This CDR3 has 19 residues. Germline V CDR1 and CDR2: MGHRA, YSYEKL. The J segment lost 1 base and the V segment lost 0 bases, leaving 9 bases of the junction unmatched. In nucleotides, the CDR3 is TGCGCCAGCAGCCAAGATTTCGTCCCACTAGCGGGAGGCCAAGAGACCCAGTACTTC. Encoded protein: CASSQDFVPLAGGQETQYF.

As regards this clone: Other DNA sequences in this sample translate to the same CDR3. This chain joins TRBV27 and TRBJ2-7; 8 bases match TRBD1. Germline CDR1 is MNHEY and CDR2 is SMNVEV (reference sequence). V was clipped by 5 bases and J by 3 bases; unmatched bases: 3. The CDR3 is 13 residues long. The DNA for the CDR3 is TGTGCCAGCAGTCCGACAGGGGTCTACGAGCAGTACTTC. It yields the protein CASSPTGVYEQYF.

The CDR3 DNA is TGCAGCGTTGAAGTAGTAGTAGGGCTTACTGAAGCTTTCTTT. Translating gives CSVEVVVGLTEAFF. The chain couples TRBV29-1 to TRBJ1-1; D remains ambiguous. Germline CDR1 SQVTM, CDR2 ANQGSEA. This CDR3 region has 14 residues. V lost 1 base and J 5 bases, leaving 14 bases between the germline ends.

The chain joins TRBV4-2 to TRBJ1-4, with D unresolved. The germline CDR1 and CDR2 sequences are LGHNA and YNFKEQ. The V and J ends lost 1 base and 4 bases respectively, with 16 bases between them. The CDR3 runs 17 residues. CDR3 loop: CASSQGDSHPDNEKLFF. In DNA, the CDR3 is TGTGCCAGCAGCCAAGGAGATTCTCATCCCGATAATGAAAAACTGTTTTTT.

The J gene is TRBJ2-3, the V gene TRBV29-1; a possible D gene is TRBD1 (6 bases). The CDR3 loop spans 14 amino acids. Germline CDR1 SQVTM, CDR2 ANQGSEA. Trimming pared 6 bases from V and 6 bases from J, leaving 19 bases between. CDR3 sequence reads: CSVYGQGSGDTQYF. The CDR3 coding sequence is TGCAGCGTCTACGGGCAGGGGTCTGGGGATACGCAGTATTTT.